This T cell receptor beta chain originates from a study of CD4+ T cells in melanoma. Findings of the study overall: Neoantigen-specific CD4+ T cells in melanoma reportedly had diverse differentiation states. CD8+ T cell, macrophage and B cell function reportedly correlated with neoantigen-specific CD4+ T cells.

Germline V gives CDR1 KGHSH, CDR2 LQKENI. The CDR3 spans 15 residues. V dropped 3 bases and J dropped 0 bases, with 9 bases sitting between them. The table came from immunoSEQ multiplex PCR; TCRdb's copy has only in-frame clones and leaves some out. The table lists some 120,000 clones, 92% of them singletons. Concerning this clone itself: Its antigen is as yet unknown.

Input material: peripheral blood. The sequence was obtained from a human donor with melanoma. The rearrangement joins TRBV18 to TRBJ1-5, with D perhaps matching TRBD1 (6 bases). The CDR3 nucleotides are TGTGCCAGCTCACCGGACAGCAATAGCAATCAGCCCCAGCATTTT. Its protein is CASSPDSNSNQPQHF.